Each of the 16 T cell receptor beta chains below was sequenced from the same sample in a study of shared clonotypes between healthy human individuals. Method: immunoSEQ multiplex PCR; TCRdb's copy keeps in-frame clones and lacks some. Of about 680,000 clones listed, around 92% were seen once; the top ten hold about 24%. Terminally differentiated effector memory CD45RA+ cells were excluded by CCR7 positive selection of CD45RO-negative cells. Sequenced material: naive CD8+ T cells sorted from blood. The origin of the receptors is a man between 25 and 39 years old in good health.

Turning to this clone: Other nucleotide sequences from this sample produce the same CDR3. The rearrangement joins TRBV4-1 to TRBJ1-2; D not certain. V was shortened by 0 bases and J by 7 bases, with 9 bases between the two germline ends. The CDR3 spans 13 residues. Germline V gene data show CDR1 as MGHRA and CDR2 as YSYEKL. The CDR3 spells CASSQDSGFGYTF. The CDR3 region has the DNA TGCGCCAGCAGCCAAGATTCCGGGTTTGGCTACACCTTC.

The chain uses TRBV4-3 and TRBJ1-2; no firm D call. Germline V gene data show CDR1 as LGHNA and CDR2 as YSLEER. The V end lost 0 bases, the J end lost 6 bases, and 17 bases lay between the germline ends. The CDR3 totals 16 residues. The CDR3 DNA reads TGCGCCAGCAGCCAAGATCGAGGTGTCGGGGTCAATGGCTACACCTTC. This encodes CASSQDRGVGVNGYTF.

J is TRBJ1-1 and V is TRBV15, with D possibly TRBD1 on 5 matching bases. Germline V gene lookup returns CDR1 LNHNV and CDR2 YYDKDF (reference sequence). V was pared by 5 bases and J by 3 bases, with 13 bases between. The CDR3 is made up of 14 amino acids. The DNA for the CDR3 is TGTGCCACCAGCGGGTCCCAGGGCCACACTGAAGCTTTCTTT. It codes for CATSGSQGHTEAFF.

The chain is built from TRBV5-1 and TRBJ2-7; TRBD1 agrees at 7 bases. Germline lookup yields CDR1 SGHRS and CDR2 YFSETQ. The junction had 7 bases not matched to a gene; V was cut back by 4 bases and J by 3 bases. This CDR3 contains 14 residues. The CDR3 DNA reads TGCGCCAGCAGCACCACAGGGGAGTTCTACGAGCAGTACTTC. Its protein product is CASSTTGEFYEQYF.

The chain joins TRBV21-1 to TRBJ2-2; the table assigns TRBD1, which was not confirmed against the DNA. TRBV21-1 is assigned pseudogene status. The CDR3 spans 15 residues. The CDR3 region has the DNA TGTGCCAGCAGTGGGACAGGGGCAAACACCGGGGAGCTGTTTTTT. Translating gives CASSGTGANTGELFF.

The rearrangement joins TRBV2 to TRBJ2-3; tentative D call: TRBD2 (6 bases). Trimming shortened V by 3 bases and J by 4 bases, and 17 bases separated the two germline ends. Germline loops: CDR1 SNHLY, CDR2 FYNNEI. CDR3 length equals 16 residues. In DNA form, the CDR3 reads TGTGCCAGCAGTGAGCGGGCCTACCCGGGGGCAGATACGCAGTATTTT. Protein sequence: CASSERAYPGADTQYF.

The V call is TRBV19, the J call TRBJ1-2; D not resolved. Trimming removed 1 base from V and 4 bases from J, with 13 bases in between. CDR3 size: 15 residues. CDR1 and CDR2 from the germline V gene are LNHDA and SQIVND (reference sequence). The CDR3 DNA follows: TGTGCCAGTAGTATAGGATCTGGCGGAAGCTATGGCTACACCTTC. Protein: CASSIGSGGSYGYTF.

The chain couples TRBV4-1 to TRBJ1-2, with TRBD1 identical over 12 bases. The CDR3 runs 16 residues. In germline, CDR1 is MGHRA, CDR2 YSYEKL. Trimming took 4 bases from V and 8 from J; bases not matched to a gene: 11. The CDR3 bases are TGCGCCAGCAGCCCTGAGCCGGGACAGGGGGCGCGCGGCTACACCTTC. This encodes CASSPEPGQGARGYTF.

The chain joins TRBV29-1 to TRBJ2-7; D unclear. Germline CDR1 reads SQVTM; CDR2 reads ANQGSEA. Trimming took off 7 bases at V and 0 bases at J, with 16 bases between the two ends. This CDR3 is 14 amino acids long. CDR3 bases: TGCAGCGCGATGAGTAAGCCTGGCTCCTACGAGCAGTACTTC. Its translation: CSAMSKPGSYEQYF.

This clone was seen just once. The chain couples TRBV28 to TRBJ1-2; D might be TRBD1 (5 bases). Trimming removed 8 bases at V and 8 bases at J, with 27 bases between. CDR3 length: 16 residues. Germline lookup yields CDR1 MDHEN and CDR2 SYDVKM. The CDR3 here is CASRDYHGTFRQGYTF. As DNA, the CDR3 is TGTGCCAGCCGCGATTATCACGGGACCTTTCGTCAGGGCTACACCTTC.

The CDR3, as DNA: TGTGCCAGCAGTTTATTGGGACAGGGTGGTGAAAAACTGTTTTTT. Protein: CASSLLGQGGEKLFF. The V call is TRBV27, the J call TRBJ1-4; TRBD1 agrees at 9 bases. This CDR3 has 15 amino acids. Trimming cost V 1 base and J 7 bases; bases outside gene matches: 4. The germline gives CDR1 MNHEY, CDR2 SMNVEV (reference sequence).

This sequence joins TRBV7-9 and TRBJ2-7; D gene ambiguous. Germline assignment: CDR1 SEHNR and CDR2 FQNEAQ (reference sequence). The CDR3 extends over 14 amino acids. V was trimmed by 4 bases and J by 0 bases, leaving 10 bases between them. The DNA of the CDR3 is TGTGCCAGCAGCTGGAGCAGTCTCTCCTACGAGCAGTACTTC. Translation: CASSWSSLSYEQYF.

J is TRBJ2-7 and V is TRBV28, with D possibly matching TRBD2 (5 bases). Germline V gene lookup returns CDR1 MDHEN and CDR2 SYDVKM. Trimming cost V 6 bases and J 5 bases, with 17 bases left between them. This CDR3 is built from 14 residues. CDR3 protein: CASSRSEGVHEQYF. The CDR3, as DNA: TGTGCCAGCAGCCGGAGTGAGGGTGTCCACGAGCAGTACTTC.

At least ten counts were recorded for this clone. A much bigger clone sits one base away, suggesting this may be a read error. This same CDR3 is encoded by further DNA sequences in the sample. The rearrangement joins TRBV28 to TRBJ1-2; D ambiguous. The ends were cut back, 4 bases at V and 0 bases at J, with 0 bases in the middle. Germline CDR1 and CDR2: MDHEN and SYDVKM. This CDR3 has 11 residues. DNA of the CDR3: TGTGCCAGCAGTTCTAACTATGGCTACACCTTC. It encodes CASSSNYGYTF.

The V call is TRBV9, the J call TRBJ2-1, with 12 bases matching TRBD2. J gave up 2 bases and V 4 bases, and 4 bases lay outside the gene matches. The CDR3 runs to 16 residues. Germline V gene sequence: CDR1 SGDLS, CDR2 YYNGEE. CDR3 DNA sequence: TGTGCCAGCAGCCCACGGACTAGCGGGACCTACAATGAGCAGTTCTTC. This sequence encodes CASSPRTSGTYNEQFF.

In the case of this clone: Germline is not matched at one junction end, which may reflect a read error. This chain connects TRBV27 to TRBJ2-5; maybe TRBD2 (6 bases). CDR1 MNHEY and CDR2 SMNVEV come from the germline V gene (reference sequence). The length of the CDR3 is 14 residues. The CDR3 region is CASSLYGGQETQYF. CDR3 nucleotides: TGTGCCAGCAGCTTATACGGAGGGCAAGAGACCCAGTACTTC.